The present entry profiles one TCR beta chain with its context. Its antigen target is currently unknown. For both bulk and single-cell sequencing, libraries were prepared with the iRepertoire multiplex PCR system and TCR subtype-specific primers. Multiplex PCR with primers aimed at the V, D and J gene regions produced the bulk TCR beta libraries. Bulk TCR library preparation used roughly 100-500 ng of RNA per sample as input. An Illumina MiSeq was used to sequence bulk TCR beta amplicons. The original pipeline was this. Sample misassignments and low-quality sequencing reads were filtered out during quality control steps. The CDR3 was defined as the amino acids lying between the Y[YFLI]C motif of the V gene and the [FW]GXGT motif of the J segment. The IMGT database was followed for TRBV and TRBJ gene assignments and CDR3 clonotypes. TRBV expression in each sample was normalized to the mean of the same gene in PBMC from approximately 48 healthy donors. The reads were reprocessed in TCRdb, with one entry per CDR3 protein sequence and no accompanying DNA. The authors' filters were not applied to this entry. The table kept for this sample lists approximately 9,500 distinct CDR3 sequences. The top ten clones comprise roughly a fifth of the sample.

From a lookup of the germline V gene (reference sequence), CDR1 and CDR2 are DFQATT and SNEGSKA. The CDR3 spans 14 residues, from the cysteine through the phenylalanine. DNA was not recorded. The donors whose samples were sequenced had carbamazepine-induced Stevens-Johnson syndrome or toxic epidermal necrolysis (CBZ-SJS/TEN). To search for drug-specific clonotypes, the T cell receptor repertoires of patients with drug-induced severe cutaneous adverse reactions were profiled by next-generation sequencing. RNA was isolated either from blister cells of skin lesions or from peripheral blood mononuclear cells. The record originates from a study of T cells in severe cutaneous drug reactions (dated by TCRdb to between 2018 and 2021). In terms of the full investigation: Recruitment took place between 2011 and 2018, drawing patients from Taiwan, Thailand and a European registry network. Only patients with a probable or definite SJS/TEN or DRESS diagnosis by RegiSCAR criteria were enrolled. The Naranjo algorithm and the ALDEN drug causality algorithm were used to assign the culprit drug. Patients in either the acute or the recovery stage provided biological samples, such as blister fluids/cells and PBMC. The study combined bulk TCR sequencing with single-cell sequencing, quantitative PCR validation, functional assays and transgenic mouse experiments. The libraries were made with iRepertoire multiplex PCR, and the authors referred to a comparison in which iRepertoire and 5' RACE methods, with or without UMI, captured abundant clonotypes to a similar degree.

What the research found in general, with its limitations: TRBV12-4 usage was strongly increased in CBZ-SJS/TEN patients, averaging about 32% in blister cells and roughly 4.8% in PBMC. The authors stated that further study is still needed to find out whether the public TCR applies more generally to SJS/TEN caused by other drugs. A public TCRbeta CDR3 was found in all seven CBZ-SJS/TEN blister samples (mean approximately 15%) but was undetectable or scarce in tolerant-control and healthy-donor PBMC.

This clonotype originated in a human donor with Stevens-Johnson syndrome, a severe cutaneous drug reaction. This chain is built from TRBV20-1 and TRBJ1-5. Sequencing used cells from a skin blister. The cell subset or site label of this sample denotes: unsorted cells from skin lesion blisters. The CDR3 is CSATKEGPFQSQHF.